A single sample gave rise to the 8 T cell receptor beta chains below, sequenced in a study of blood T cell repertoires in COVID-19. Method: immunoSEQ multiplex PCR; TCRdb's copy keeps in-frame clones and lacks some. The repertoire holds some 13,000 clones, approximately 86% seen once, with roughly 50% in the top ten. Sequenced input: peripheral blood. All receptors derive from an elderly man with acute or convalescent COVID-19.

This chain connects TRBV5-1 to TRBJ1-2, with TRBD1 matching 10 bases. The junction had 6 bases not matched to a gene; V was cut back by 4 bases and J by 6 bases. This CDR3 region has 14 residues. Germline-derived CDR1 and CDR2 are SGHRS and YFSETQ. The CDR3 loop is CASSQGQGVDGYTF. Written as DNA, the CDR3 is TGCGCCAGCAGCCAAGGACAGGGGGTAGATGGCTACACCTTC.

The chain uses TRBV3-1 (or the pseudogene TRBV3-2) and TRBJ2-4; unclear D gene. Per germline, CDR1 LGHDT and CDR2 YNNKEL (reference sequence). This CDR3 has 12 residues. Trimming cost V 2 bases and J 8 bases, with 7 bases left between them. CDR3 protein: CASSQSTHIQYF. The DNA for the CDR3 is TGTGCCAGCAGCCAATCTACTCACATTCAGTACTTC.

This clone has more than one count but fewer than ten. V gene TRBV11-2 combines with J gene TRBJ2-7; the match to TRBD1 covers 7 bases. The CDR3 length is 15 residues. V trimming: 4 bases; J trimming: 2 bases; junction bases outside the gene matches: 8. Germline V lookup: CDR1 SGHAT, CDR2 FQNNGV. CDR3 sequence reads: CASSYITQGAYEQYF. For the CDR3, the DNA is TGTGCCAGCAGCTACATTACCCAGGGGGCCTACGAGCAGTACTTC.

This clone was picked up one time. The chain joins TRBV2 to TRBJ1-2; D is unclear. The V gene lost 5 bases and the J gene lost 2 bases, with 6 bases spanning the gap. Germline V CDR1 and CDR2: SNHLY, FYNNEI. This CDR3 has 12 residues. This CDR3 is CASSPENYGYTF. CDR3 DNA: TGTGCCAGCAGTCCAGAAAACTATGGCTACACCTTC.

The chain joins TRBV21-1 to TRBJ1-1; TRBD1 reflects the table's D call only, with no check against the DNA. TRBV21-1 is an annotated pseudogene. The CDR3 is 19 amino acids. The CDR3 DNA sequence: TGTGCCAGCAGCAAAGTTGCGGACAGGGGGCGAGTCAAGGACACTGAAGCTTTCTTT. Protein product: CASSKVADRGRVKDTEAFF.

The chain is built from TRBV5-1 and TRBJ2-7; no clear D. The ends were cut back, 0 bases at V and 3 bases at J, with 16 bases in the middle. Germline-derived CDR1 and CDR2 are SGHRS and YFSETQ. This CDR3 contains 16 residues. DNA for the CDR3: TGCGCCAGCAGCTTGGGGCAGTCCACTACCCTCTACGAGCAGTACTTC. This sequence encodes CASSLGQSTTLYEQYF. The variable domain in full, completed from reference TRBV5-1 and TRBJ2-7, reads KAGVTQTPRYLIKTRGQQVTLSCSPISGHRSVSWYQQTPGQGLQFLFEYFSETQRNKGNFPGRFSGRQFSNSRSEMNVSTLELGDSALYLCASSLGQSTTLYEQYFGPGTRLTVT.

This clone was found a few times. V gene TRBV13 combines with J gene TRBJ2-7; 8 bases line up with TRBD1. There are 15 residues in the CDR3. The V gene end was trimmed by 5 bases and the J gene end by 2 bases; junction bases not matched to a gene: 8. Germline lookup yields CDR1 PRHDT and CDR2 FYEKMQ (reference sequence). DNA of the CDR3: TGTGCCAGCAGCCGAGCCGGGACAGGCCCCTACGAGCAGTACTTC. Translating it yields CASSRAGTGPYEQYF.

The chain has TRBV6-5 and TRBJ1-1, with unresolved D. Trimming pared 5 bases from V and 1 base from J, leaving 14 bases between. CDR3 length: 15 residues. CDR1 and CDR2 (germline): MNHEY, SVGAGI. This chain's CDR3 is CASSQDGRGNTEAFF. The CDR3 DNA follows: TGTGCCAGCAGTCAGGACGGGCGGGGGAACACTGAAGCTTTCTTT.